Listed below are T cell receptor beta chains from one sample, sequenced in a study of shared clonotypes between healthy human individuals. Generated by immunoSEQ multiplex PCR, the TCRdb table keeps only in-frame clones and is missing some. This table holds around 1,900,000 clones, 85% to 95% found once. The sample was naive CD8+ T cells from PBMCs. The receptor source for this set is a man younger than 35 in good health. Some clones in this sample may be carry-over from other donors' samples. Both conserved end residues are part of each CDR3. Each record gives: CDR3 protein, CDR3 DNA, D gene, V gene, clone size, J gene. A D gene is named only where the DNA matches it firmly. Some rows have no size entry. The others give once, few or many, or a class for an expanded clone.

cdr3_aa: CASSLPGAEQYF
cdr3_nt: TGTGCCAGCAGTTTACCAGGGGCCGAGCAGTACTTC
d_call: -
v_call: TRBV27
clone_size: -
j_call: TRBJ2-7

cdr3_aa: CASSQKPGPGGEQYF
cdr3_nt: TGTGCCAGCAGCCAAAAGCCCGGTCCGGGCGGGGAGCAGTACTTC
d_call: -
v_call: TRBV28
clone_size: -
j_call: TRBJ2-7

cdr3_aa: CASSFLLAGGEETQYF
cdr3_nt: TGTGCCAGCAGCTTCCTACTAGCGGGAGGTGAAGAGACCCAGTACTTC
d_call: TRBD2
v_call: TRBV7-9
clone_size: -
j_call: TRBJ2-5

cdr3_aa: CASSPGQPEQYF
cdr3_nt: TGTGCCAGCAGCCCCGGACAGCCCGAGCAGTACTTC
d_call: -
v_call: TRBV5-4
clone_size: once
j_call: TRBJ2-7

cdr3_aa: CASRKDRLDYEQYF
cdr3_nt: TGTGCCAGCAGGAAAGACCGCCTCGACTACGAGCAGTACTTC
d_call: -
v_call: TRBV7-8
clone_size: -
j_call: TRBJ2-7

cdr3_aa: CASSSAPGQKAFF
cdr3_nt: TGTGCCAGCAGTTCCGCCCCGGGACAGAAAGCTTTCTTT
d_call: TRBD1
v_call: TRBV6-1
clone_size: -
j_call: TRBJ1-1

cdr3_aa: CASSPMVDRVPRAYTQYF
cdr3_nt: TGTGCCAGCAGTCCCATGGTTGATCGAGTCCCGCGTGCATATACGCAGTATTTT
d_call: -
v_call: TRBV27
clone_size: -
j_call: TRBJ2-3

cdr3_aa: CASSSLNTGELFF
cdr3_nt: TGTGCCAGCAGTTCCCTCAACACCGGGGAGCTGTTTTTT
d_call: -
v_call: TRBV27
clone_size: -
j_call: TRBJ2-2

cdr3_aa: CASKGGKYEKLFF
cdr3_nt: TGTGCCAGCAAGGGCGGTAAATATGAAAAACTGTTTTTT
d_call: -
v_call: TRBV2
clone_size: once
j_call: TRBJ1-4

cdr3_aa: CASSGLAGTGELFF
cdr3_nt: TGTGCCAGCAGTGGACTAGCGGGCACCGGGGAGCTGTTTTTT
d_call: TRBD2
v_call: TRBV27
clone_size: -
j_call: TRBJ2-2